The 28 T cell receptor beta chains given below trace back to one sample, sequenced in a study of T cell repertoires in cytomegalovirus infection. MiXCR, run by TCRdb on the reads, gives a single entry per CDR3 protein. The sample records 76,000 or so distinct CDR3 sequences, less than 4.5% being singletons. The specimen sequenced was PBMCs. Every receptor here comes from a human donor in good health (CMV status not recorded). Some clones in this sample may be carry-over from other donors' samples.

This clonotype was recorded at least ten times. The rearrangement links TRBV7-9 to TRBJ1-2, with TRBD1 identical over 11 bases. The germline CDR1 and CDR2 sequences are SEHNR and FQNEAQ (reference sequence). This CDR3 contains 17 residues. V dropped 4 bases and J dropped 4; count of bases not matched to a gene: 11. CDR3 DNA: TGTGCCAGCAGCTCCACTACCCGGGACAGGGGGACCTATGGCTACACCTTC. Encoded protein: CASSSTTRDRGTYGYTF. The whole variable domain, filled in from reference TRBV7-9 and TRBJ1-2, reads DTGVSQNPRHKITKRGQNVTFRCDPISEHNRLYWYRQTLGQGPEFLTYFQNEAQLEKSRLLSDRFSAERPKGSFSTLEIQRTEQGDSAMYLCASSSTTRDRGTYGYTFGSGTRLTVV.

This clonotype has a count of ten or more. The chain couples TRBV4-3 to TRBJ2-3, with D tentatively TRBD1 (6 bases). The V end lost 1 base, the J end lost 4 bases, and 18 bases lay between the germline ends. Per germline, CDR1 LGHNA and CDR2 YSLEER. The CDR3 totals 17 residues. Written as DNA, the CDR3 is TGCGCCAGCAGCCAAGTAGTGTCAGGGGCGGCCCCAGATACGCAGTATTTT. Amino acid sequence: CASSQVVSGAAPDTQYF.

This clonotype was picked up many times. This sequence joins TRBV4-3 and TRBJ2-3; 9 bases are a match to TRBD2. V was clipped by 3 bases and J by 1 base; unmatched bases: 2. The CDR3 totals 15 residues. The germline CDR1 and CDR2 sequences are LGHNA and YSLEER. The CDR3 DNA follows: TGCGCCAGCAGCCAGAGACTAGCGGGCACAGATACGCAGTATTTT. Protein: CASSQRLAGTDTQYF.

This clonotype was detected many times. In DNA, the CDR3 is TGTGCCAGCAGTTCCGCCCGGGACACACCTGAAAAACTGTTTTTT. Translating gives CASSSARDTPEKLFF. This sequence joins TRBV27 and TRBJ1-4; TRBD1 is a possible D gene (6 bases). This CDR3 spans 15 amino acids. Germline CDR1 is MNHEY and CDR2 is SMNVEV (reference sequence). Trimming took 4 bases from V and 7 from J, leaving 16 bases between them.

This clonotype has ten or more counts. The V and J genes are TRBV28 and TRBJ2-7; D not certain. CDR3 length: 14 residues. V gave up 4 bases and J gave up 4 bases, with 14 bases separating them. Germline lookup yields CDR1 MDHEN and CDR2 SYDVKM. The CDR3 DNA reads TGTGCCAGCAGTTCCCCCAGTGGAGCTTACGAGCAGTACTTC. This codes for CASSSPSGAYEQYF.

In this sample, this clonotype turned up many times. The J gene is TRBJ2-5, the V gene TRBV14; TRBD2 might be the D (6 bases). Trimming shortened V by 4 bases and J by 2 bases, and 14 bases separated the two germline ends. The CDR3 totals 15 residues. Germline CDR1 is SGHDN and CDR2 is FVKESK. CDR3 DNA sequence: TGTGCCAGCAGCCTAGGAGTTGGGGGGCAAGAGACCCAGTACTTC. Its translation: CASSLGVGGQETQYF.

On this clonotype itself: Just one base apart from a much larger clone, this may be a read error. The J gene is TRBJ2-5, the V gene TRBV5-4; 7 bases are shared with TRBD2. Germline CDR1 and CDR2: SGHNT and YYREEE (reference sequence). The CDR3 length is 15 residues. J gave up 5 bases and V 4 bases, and 11 bases lay outside the gene matches. This CDR3 is CASSHGSGESETQYF. The CDR3 DNA reads as TGTGCCAGCAGCCATGGAAGCGGGGAGAGTGAGACCCAGTACTTC. The full variable domain, its missing parts supplied by reference TRBV5-4 and TRBJ2-5, is ETGVTQSPTHLIKTRGQQVTLRCSSQSGHNTVSWYQQALGQGPQFIFQYYREEENGRGNFPPRFSGLQFPNYSSELNVNALELDDSALYLCASSHGSGESETQYFGPGTRLLVL.

This clonotype was recorded many times. The CDR3 loop reads CASTHDAGGTEAFF. The DNA of the CDR3 is TGTGCCAGCACACACGATGCAGGGGGCACTGAAGCTTTCTTT. The chain recombines TRBV5-4 with TRBJ1-1; TRBD1 aligns across 7 bases. CDR1 and CDR2 from the germline V gene are SGHNT and YYREEE (reference sequence). Trimming at V came to 6 bases and at J to 4 bases, leaving 9 bases not matched to a gene. The CDR3 has 14 amino acids.

This clonotype was recorded many times. V is TRBV6-2 or TRBV6-3 and J is TRBJ1-1; weak D call: TRBD1 (6 bases). The V end was cut by 7 bases, the J end by 6 bases, with 15 bases between. Germline V gives CDR1 MNHEY, CDR2 SVGEGT. The CDR3 sequence is 13 residues long. CDR3 residues: CASTLVDSPEAFF. The CDR3 DNA reads as TGTGCCAGCACCCTTGTGGACAGTCCTGAAGCTTTCTTT.

This clonotype has ten or more counts. The V and J genes are TRBV28 and TRBJ2-7; 8 bases fit TRBD1. The CDR3 length is 15 residues. The V gene end was trimmed by 5 bases and the J gene end by 1 base; junction bases not matched to a gene: 7. From germline, CDR1 is MDHEN and CDR2 SYDVKM. The CDR3 nucleotides read TGTGCCAGCAGTCACTCGGGGGACAGGTCCTACGAGCAGTACTTC. It encodes CASSHSGDRSYEQYF.

This clonotype was counted many times. The chain carries TRBV7-2 and TRBJ1-1, with 8 bases matching TRBD1. Germline V gives CDR1 SGHTA, CDR2 FQGNSA. V lost 5 bases and J lost 1; bases outside the gene matches: 6. The CDR3 is 15 amino acids. The DNA for the CDR3 is TGTGCCAGCAGCCATCCAGGGGGCGCGAACACTGAAGCTTTCTTT. It translates to CASSHPGGANTEAFF. Complete variable domain (other parts from reference TRBV7-2 and TRBJ1-1): GAGVSQSPSNKVTEKGKDVELRCDPISGHTALYWYRQSLGQGLEFLIYFQGNSAPDKSGLPSDRFSAERTGGSVSTLTIQRTQQEDSAVYLCASSHPGGANTEAFFGQGTRLTVV.

This clonotype was counted ten times or more. The V and J genes are TRBV6-6 and TRBJ1-1, with TRBD1 matching 7 bases. The V segment lost 4 bases and the J segment 10 bases; nucleotides outside the gene matches: 6. This CDR3 contains 12 residues. Looked up from germline, CDR1 is MNHNY and CDR2 is SVGAGI (reference sequence). The CDR3 DNA follows: TGTGCCAGCAGTTTGCAGGGGGTTGGAGCTTTCTTT. Amino acids: CASSLQGVGAFF.

This clonotype has just a few counts. The chain is built from TRBV15 and TRBJ1-1; a possible D gene is TRBD1 (5 bases). Looked up from germline, CDR1 is LNHNV and CDR2 is YYDKDF (reference sequence). The CDR3 has 14 residues. V lost 1 base to trimming and J lost 3 bases, with 9 bases between them. CDR3 DNA: TGTGCCACCAGCAGAGTTTTGGGGGACACTGAAGCTTTCTTT. Its translation is CATSRVLGDTEAFF.

The rearrangement uses TRBV30 and TRBJ1-6; D might be TRBD1 (5 bases). Germline-derived CDR1 and CDR2 are GTSNPN and SVGIG (reference sequence). V lost 5 bases and J 7 bases, leaving 18 bases between the germline ends. CDR3 length: 15 amino acids. The CDR3 coding sequence is TGTGCCTGGGGGCAAGCGGGGCAAGACAATTCACCCCTCCACTTT. Translating it yields CAWGQAGQDNSPLHF.

The chain carries TRBV2 and TRBJ1-1; the D gene is possibly TRBD1 (5 bases). The V gene's germline CDR1 is SNHLY and CDR2 FYNNEI. V lost 8 bases and J 7 bases, leaving 14 bases between the germline ends. The CDR3 covers 12 residues. CDR3 sequence (DNA): TGTGCCAGCGGGCCCAGGGAACGTGAAGCTTTCTTT. Translating gives CASGPREREAFF.

This clonotype was observed at least ten times. The chain combines TRBV6-5 with TRBJ2-7, with D possibly being TRBD1 (5 bases). V shed 2 bases and J shed 4 bases, with 6 bases lying between them. Germline lookup yields CDR1 MNHEY and CDR2 SVGAGI. The CDR3 consists of 12 residues. The chain's CDR3 is CASSYDRYEQYF. The CDR3 DNA sequence: TGTGCCAGCAGTTACGACAGATACGAGCAGTACTTC.

This clonotype was seen ten or more times. The rearrangement links TRBV7-2 to TRBJ2-5, with TRBD1 identical over 9 bases. Germline V gene data show CDR1 as SGHTA and CDR2 as FQGNSA. This CDR3 has 14 residues. The ends lost 5 bases at V and 2 bases at J; junction bases unmatched: 3. In DNA form, the CDR3 reads TGTGCCAGCAGCGGCGGGACAGGGCAAGAGACCCAGTACTTC. Amino acids: CASSGGTGQETQYF.

This clonotype was counted many times. This sequence joins TRBV30 and TRBJ2-7, with a tentative D call TRBD1 (6 bases). Trimming removed 1 base at V and 3 bases at J, with 7 bases between. Germline assignment: CDR1 GTSNPN and CDR2 SVGIG (reference sequence). This CDR3 has 12 residues. The CDR3 protein is CAWSADSYEQYF. The CDR3 DNA reads TGTGCCTGGAGTGCGGACAGCTACGAGCAGTACTTC.

The chain is built from TRBV7-4 and TRBJ2-7; D uncertain. The CDR3 totals 13 residues. CDR1 and CDR2 (germline): SGHVT, SQSDAQ. CDR3: CASSPRTTLEQCV. The CDR3 region has the DNA TGTGCCAGCAGCCCCAGGACCACCCTCGAGCAGTGCGTC.

This clonotype was found many times. The junction departs from the called germline gene at one end, perhaps through a read error. V and J are TRBV5-5 and TRBJ1-1; D is undetermined. Per germline, CDR1 SGHKS and CDR2 YYEKEE (reference sequence). This CDR3 comprises 16 residues. DNA of the CDR3: TGTGTCAGCAGCTGGCGGCATATGGGAACGAACACTGAAGCTTTCTTT. Amino acid sequence: CVSSWRHMGTNTEAFF.

This clonotype was detected many times. The V and J genes are TRBV7-2 and TRBJ1-1; weak D call: TRBD1 (6 bases). With 1 base removed from V and 1 base from J, the gap between germline ends came to 10 bases. Germline V CDR1 and CDR2: SGHTA, FQGNSA. The CDR3 covers 15 residues. The CDR3 reads CASSLGQGWNTEAFF. DNA of the CDR3: TGTGCCAGCAGCTTAGGTCAGGGGTGGAACACTGAAGCTTTCTTT.

This clonotype was found many times. The V call is TRBV27, the J call TRBJ2-2; weak D call: TRBD2 (7 bases). The CDR3 sequence is 17 residues long. Germline V CDR1 and CDR2: MNHEY, SMNVEV (reference sequence). V was clipped by 5 bases and J by 5 bases, with 21 bases between them. In DNA form, the CDR3 reads TGTGCCAGCAGTCGGCTGTCTGGCGGGGGCCCTACCGGGGAGCTGTTTTTT. It yields the protein CASSRLSGGGPTGELFF.

The chain employs TRBV20-1 and TRBJ2-1; D gene unclear. Looked up from germline, CDR1 is DFQATT and CDR2 is SNEGSKA (reference sequence). The CDR3 contains 14 residues. The V and J ends lost 3 bases and 5 bases respectively, with 14 bases between them. CDR3 residues: CSASRRATNNEQFF. The CDR3 DNA sequence: TGCAGTGCTAGTCGCAGAGCAACAAACAATGAGCAGTTCTTC.

In this sample, this clonotype turned up many times. This chain joins TRBV11-3 and TRBJ2-1; 10 bases agree with TRBD1. After removal of 5 bases from V and 9 bases from J, the junction contained 16 bases not matched to a gene. The CDR3 consists of 17 residues. Germline V gene sequence: CDR1 SGHNT, CDR2 YENEEA. CDR3 protein: CASSETRGQGMWSEQFF. Written as DNA, the CDR3 is TGTGCCAGCAGCGAAACAAGGGGACAGGGGATGTGGAGTGAGCAGTTCTTC.

This clonotype has at least ten counts. The chain carries TRBV7-2 and TRBJ1-5; TRBD1 is a possible D gene (6 bases). This CDR3 region has 15 residues. V lost 5 bases, J lost 4 bases, and 15 bases lay in between. CDR1 and CDR2 (germline): SGHTA, FQGNSA. CDR3 protein: CASSKRGGLNQPQHF. CDR3 sequence (DNA): TGTGCCAGCAGCAAGAGGGGGGGGTTGAATCAGCCCCAGCATTTT. Full variable domain (remainder filled in from reference TRBV7-2 and TRBJ1-5): GAGVSQSPSNKVTEKGKDVELRCDPISGHTALYWYRQSLGQGLEFLIYFQGNSAPDKSGLPSDRFSAERTGGSVSTLTIQRTQQEDSAVYLCASSKRGGLNQPQHFGDGTRLSIL.

This clonotype was detected ten times or more. The chain carries TRBV7-2 and TRBJ1-1, with D hard to call. The germline V gene has CDR1 SGHTA and CDR2 FQGNSA. CDR3 size: 11 residues. The V end lost 3 bases, the J end lost 6 bases, and 5 bases lay between the germline ends. CDR3 sequence (DNA): TGTGCCAGCAGCTTTATAGCTGAAGCTTTCTTT. Residues: CASSFIAEAFF.

This clonotype was recorded at least ten times. J is TRBJ2-1 and V is TRBV11-1, with D perhaps given as TRBD1 or TRBD2 (6 bases each). The V gene lost 4 bases and the J gene lost 10 bases, with 17 bases spanning the gap. The CDR3 is 14 amino acids. Germline lookup yields CDR1 SGHAT and CDR2 FQDESV (reference sequence). In nucleotides, the CDR3 is TGTGCCAGCAGCTCCACCACCGGGGGCCACGAGCAGTTCTTC. Translating it yields CASSSTTGGHEQFF.

This clonotype came up many times. V gene TRBV6-4 combines with J gene TRBJ1-6; no definite D call. The CDR3 is made up of 14 amino acids. V was shortened by 3 bases and J by 10 bases, with 13 bases between the two germline ends. Germline CDR1 and CDR2: MRHNA and SNTAGT. CDR3 nucleotides: TGTGCCAGCAGTGAGAGTCAGGCAGGCTCACCCCTCCACTTT. This gives the protein CASSESQAGSPLHF.